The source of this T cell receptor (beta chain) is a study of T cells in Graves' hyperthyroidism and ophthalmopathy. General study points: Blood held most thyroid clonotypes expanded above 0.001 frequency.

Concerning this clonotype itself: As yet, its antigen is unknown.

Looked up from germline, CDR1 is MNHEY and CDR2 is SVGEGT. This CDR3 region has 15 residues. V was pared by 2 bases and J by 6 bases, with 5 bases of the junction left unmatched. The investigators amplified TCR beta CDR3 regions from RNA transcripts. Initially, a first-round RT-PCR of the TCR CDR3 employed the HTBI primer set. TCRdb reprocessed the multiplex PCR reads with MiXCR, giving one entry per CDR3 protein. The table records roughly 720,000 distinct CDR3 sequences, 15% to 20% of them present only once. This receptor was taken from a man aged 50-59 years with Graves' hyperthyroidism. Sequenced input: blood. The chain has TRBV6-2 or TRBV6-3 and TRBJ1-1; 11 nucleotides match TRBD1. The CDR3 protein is CASSYVGTGGSEAFF. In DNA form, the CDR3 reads TGTGCCAGCAGTTACGTGGGGACAGGGGGTTCTGAAGCTTTCTTT.